The source of this TCR beta chain is a study of T cell repertoires in cytomegalovirus infection. Study-level information: Based on public TCR beta signatures, there were indications of CMV infection and of a matching HLA type.

From the reads, TCRdb called clonotypes with MiXCR, one entry per CDR3 protein. The sample has 600,000 to 800,000 distinct CDR3 sequences; 20% to 25% are singletons. In its sample, this clonotype was seen many times. The CDR3 has 16 amino acids. In germline, CDR1 is MNHNY, CDR2 SVGAGI (reference sequence). Trimming removed 6 bases from V and 1 base from J, with 16 bases in between. Material: CD8+ T cells from PBMCs. The clonotype originates from a human donor in good health (CMV status not recorded). Some clones in this sample may be carry-over from other donors' samples. V gene TRBV6-6 combines with J gene TRBJ2-1, with D possibly TRBD2 on 6 matching bases. In DNA, the CDR3 is TGTGCCAGCAGCCCCGCCGGGAGAAGGTCCTACAATGAGCAGTTCTTC. This translates into CASSPAGRRSYNEQFF.